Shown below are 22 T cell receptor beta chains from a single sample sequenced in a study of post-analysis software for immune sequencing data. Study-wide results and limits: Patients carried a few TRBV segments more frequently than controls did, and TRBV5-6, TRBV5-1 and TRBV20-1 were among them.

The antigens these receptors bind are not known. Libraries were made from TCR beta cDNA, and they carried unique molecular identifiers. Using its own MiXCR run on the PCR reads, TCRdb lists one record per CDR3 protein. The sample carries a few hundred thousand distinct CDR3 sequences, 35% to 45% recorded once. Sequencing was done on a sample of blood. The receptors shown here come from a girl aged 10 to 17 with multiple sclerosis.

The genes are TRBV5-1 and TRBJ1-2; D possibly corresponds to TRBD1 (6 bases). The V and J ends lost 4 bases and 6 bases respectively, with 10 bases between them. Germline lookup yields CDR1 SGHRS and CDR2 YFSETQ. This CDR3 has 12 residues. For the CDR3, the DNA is TGCGCCAGCAGCCCCGACAGGAATGGCTACACCTTC. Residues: CASSPDRNGYTF.

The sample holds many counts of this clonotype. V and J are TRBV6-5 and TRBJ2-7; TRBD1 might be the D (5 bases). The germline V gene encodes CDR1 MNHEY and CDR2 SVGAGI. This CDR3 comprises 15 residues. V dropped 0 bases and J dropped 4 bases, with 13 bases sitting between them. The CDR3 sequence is CASSYSGQGHYEQYF. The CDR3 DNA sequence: TGTGCCAGCAGTTACTCGGGCCAGGGCCATTACGAGCAGTACTTC.

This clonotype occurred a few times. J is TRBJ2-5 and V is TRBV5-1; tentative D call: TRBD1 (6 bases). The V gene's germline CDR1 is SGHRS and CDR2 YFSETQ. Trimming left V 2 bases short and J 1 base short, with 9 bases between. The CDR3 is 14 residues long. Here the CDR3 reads CASSLRDTQETQYF. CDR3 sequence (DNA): TGCGCCAGCAGCTTACGGGACACCCAAGAGACCCAGTACTTC.

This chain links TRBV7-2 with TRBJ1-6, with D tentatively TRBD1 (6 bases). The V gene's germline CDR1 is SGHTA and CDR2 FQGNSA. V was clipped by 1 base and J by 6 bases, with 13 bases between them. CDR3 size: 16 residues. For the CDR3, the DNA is TGTGCCAGCAGCTTAGGTCCAGGGGTGCTTAATTCACCCCTCCACTTT. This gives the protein CASSLGPGVLNSPLHF.

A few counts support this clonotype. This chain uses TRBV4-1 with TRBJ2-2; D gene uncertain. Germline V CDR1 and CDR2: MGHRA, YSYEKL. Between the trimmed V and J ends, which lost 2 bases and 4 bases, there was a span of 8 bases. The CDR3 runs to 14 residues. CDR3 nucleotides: TGCGCCAGCAGCCAAAGCGAATCCACCGGGGAGCTGTTTTTT. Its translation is CASSQSESTGELFF.

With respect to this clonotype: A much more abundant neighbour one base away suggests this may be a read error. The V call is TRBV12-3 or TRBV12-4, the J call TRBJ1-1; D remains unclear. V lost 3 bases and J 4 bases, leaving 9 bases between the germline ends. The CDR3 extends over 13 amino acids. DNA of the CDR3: TGTGCCAGCAGTTTCACAGAGAGCACTGAAGCTTTCTTT. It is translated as CASSFTESTEAFF.

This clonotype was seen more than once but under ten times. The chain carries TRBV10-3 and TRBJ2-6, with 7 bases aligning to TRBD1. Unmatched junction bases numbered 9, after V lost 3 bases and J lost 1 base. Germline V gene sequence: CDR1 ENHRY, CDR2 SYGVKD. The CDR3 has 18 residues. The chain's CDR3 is CAISDRTGTTSGANVLTF. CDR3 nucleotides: TGTGCCATCAGTGACAGGACAGGCACAACGTCTGGGGCCAACGTCCTGACTTTC.

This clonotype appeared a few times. CDR3 bases: TGCAGTGCTAGAGACGAGAAGGCGGGGCTAAGGGTATACGAGCAGTACTTC. Residues: CSARDEKAGLRVYEQYF. The chain combines TRBV20-1 with TRBJ2-5, with a possible D match to TRBD2 (6 bases). The DNA end favors TRBJ2-7, so the J call may be wrong. CDR1 and CDR2 (germline): DFQATT, SNEGSKA (reference sequence). The CDR3 has 17 residues.

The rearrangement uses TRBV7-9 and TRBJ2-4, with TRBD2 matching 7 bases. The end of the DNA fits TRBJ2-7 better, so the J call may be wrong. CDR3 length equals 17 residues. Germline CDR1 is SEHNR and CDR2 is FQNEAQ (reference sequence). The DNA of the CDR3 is TGTGCCAGCAGCCCTACGTTTTTTTGGGGGGGTCTCTACGAGCAGTACTTC. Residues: CASSPTFFWGGLYEQYF.

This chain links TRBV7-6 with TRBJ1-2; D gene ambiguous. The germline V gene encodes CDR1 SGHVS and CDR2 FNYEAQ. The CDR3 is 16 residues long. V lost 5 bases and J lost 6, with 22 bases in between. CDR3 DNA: TGTGCCAGCAGCCCCGTGATTCGGGGAGACGAGGATGGCTACACCTTC. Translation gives CASSPVIRGDEDGYTF.

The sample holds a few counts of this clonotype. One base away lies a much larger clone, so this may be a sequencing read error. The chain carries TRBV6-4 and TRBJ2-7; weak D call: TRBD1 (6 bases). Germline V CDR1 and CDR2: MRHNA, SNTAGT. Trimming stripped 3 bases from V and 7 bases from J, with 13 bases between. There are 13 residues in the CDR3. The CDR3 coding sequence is TGTGCCAGCAGTGAGGGGGCCTACAATGAGCAGTACTTC. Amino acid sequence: CASSEGAYNEQYF.

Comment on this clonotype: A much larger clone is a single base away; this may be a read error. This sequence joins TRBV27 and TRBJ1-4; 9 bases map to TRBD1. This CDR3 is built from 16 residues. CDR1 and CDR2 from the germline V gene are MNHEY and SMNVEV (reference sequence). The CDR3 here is CASSPQNRGRDEELFF. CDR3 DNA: TGTGCCAGCAGTCCCCAAAACAGGGGGCGGGATGAAGAACTGTTTTTT.

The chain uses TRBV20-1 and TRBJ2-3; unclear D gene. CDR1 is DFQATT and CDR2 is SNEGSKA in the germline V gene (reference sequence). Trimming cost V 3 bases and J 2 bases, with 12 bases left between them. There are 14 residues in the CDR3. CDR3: CSASSARYTDTQYF. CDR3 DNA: TGCAGTGCTAGCTCCGCTAGATACACAGATACGCAGTATTTT.

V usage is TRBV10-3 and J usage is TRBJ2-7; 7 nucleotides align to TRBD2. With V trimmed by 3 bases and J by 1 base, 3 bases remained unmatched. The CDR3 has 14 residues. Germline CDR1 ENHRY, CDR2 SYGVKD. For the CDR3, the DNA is TGTGCCATCAGTGATCCCGGGGGGTCCTACGAGCAGTACTTC. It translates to CAISDPGGSYEQYF.

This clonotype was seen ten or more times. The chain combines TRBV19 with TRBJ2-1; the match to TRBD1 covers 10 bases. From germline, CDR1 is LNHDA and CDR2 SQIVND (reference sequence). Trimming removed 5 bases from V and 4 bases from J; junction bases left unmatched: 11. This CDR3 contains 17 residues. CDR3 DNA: TGTGCCAGTAGTTCGCTGACAGGGGGCGTTCGATACAATGAGCAGTTCTTC. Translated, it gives CASSSLTGGVRYNEQFF.

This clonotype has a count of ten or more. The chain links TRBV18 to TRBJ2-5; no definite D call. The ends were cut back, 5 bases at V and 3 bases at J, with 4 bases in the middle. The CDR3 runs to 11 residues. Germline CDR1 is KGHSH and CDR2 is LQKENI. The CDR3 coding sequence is TGTGCCAGCTCATCCGAAGAGACCCAGTACTTC. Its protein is CASSSEETQYF.

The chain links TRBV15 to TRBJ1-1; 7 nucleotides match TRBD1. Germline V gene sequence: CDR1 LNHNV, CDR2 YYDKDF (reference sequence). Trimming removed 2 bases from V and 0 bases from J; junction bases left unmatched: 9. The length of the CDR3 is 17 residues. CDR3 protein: CATSRPLQGGLNTEAFF. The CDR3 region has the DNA TGTGCCACCAGCAGACCCCTTCAGGGGGGGCTGAACACTGAAGCTTTCTTT.

This CDR3 reads CASSFGLAGETNTGELFF. CDR3 DNA sequence: TGCGCCAGCAGCTTCGGACTAGCGGGGGAGACGAACACCGGGGAGCTGTTTTTT. The chain uses TRBV5-1 and TRBJ2-2, with 13 bases lining up with TRBD2. The CDR3 spans 18 residues. With 2 bases clipped from V and 0 bases from J, the junction kept 4 bases outside the gene matches. Germline CDR1 is SGHRS and CDR2 is YFSETQ.

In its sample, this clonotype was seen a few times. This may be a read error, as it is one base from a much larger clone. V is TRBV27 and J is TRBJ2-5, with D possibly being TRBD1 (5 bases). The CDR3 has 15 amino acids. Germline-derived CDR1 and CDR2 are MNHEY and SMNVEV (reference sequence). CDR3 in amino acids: CASSLEGDRKEAQYF. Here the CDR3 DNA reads TGTGCCAGCAGCTTAGAAGGCGACAGAAAAGAGGCCCAGTACTTC.

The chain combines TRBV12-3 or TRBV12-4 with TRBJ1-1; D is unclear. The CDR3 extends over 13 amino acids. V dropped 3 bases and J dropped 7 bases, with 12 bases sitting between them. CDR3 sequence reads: CASSFSLQNEAFF. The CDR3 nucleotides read TGTGCCAGCAGTTTTAGTCTACAGAATGAAGCTTTCTTT.

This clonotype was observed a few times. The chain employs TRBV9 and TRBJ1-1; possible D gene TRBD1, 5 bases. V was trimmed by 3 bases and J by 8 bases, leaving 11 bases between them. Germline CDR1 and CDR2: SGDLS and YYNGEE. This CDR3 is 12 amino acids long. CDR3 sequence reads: CASSAGSREAFF. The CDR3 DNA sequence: TGTGCCAGCAGCGCAGGGAGTAGGGAAGCTTTCTTT.

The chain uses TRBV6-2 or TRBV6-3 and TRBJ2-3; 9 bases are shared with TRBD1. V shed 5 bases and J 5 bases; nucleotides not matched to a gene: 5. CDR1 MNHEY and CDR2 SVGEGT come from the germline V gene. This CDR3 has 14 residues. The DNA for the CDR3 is TGTGCCAGCAGTCCGGGACAGGGCGGAGATACGCAGTATTTT. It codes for CASSPGQGGDTQYF.